Shown below are 29 T cell receptor beta chains from a single sample sequenced in a study of CD8 T cells in ankylosing spondylitis (dated by TCRdb to 2016 to 2017). Libraries were constructed by 5' RACE. TCRdb lists the instrument as Illumina HiSeq 2500. The public reads were run again by TCRdb, first through fastp at Q25 and then through MiXCR, and only productive beta chains were kept. Each entry merges the rows of one CDR3 protein and shows their most common DNA and genes. This sample gives about 35,000 distinct CDR3 sequences in total; under 13% of them show up just once. About a sixth of the sample comes from the top ten. Sequencing was carried out using blood, either unsorted or a sorted T cell fraction (not recorded which). Receptors originate from a male donor with ankylosing spondylitis or in good health (not recorded which).

This clonotype came up many times. The gene calls are TRBV20-1 and TRBJ2-1; TRBD2 agrees at 11 bases. The junction had 7 bases not matched to a gene; V was cut back by 2 bases and J by 7 bases. The CDR3 length is 15 residues. Germline-derived CDR1 and CDR2 are DFQATT and SNEGSKA (reference sequence). The CDR3, as DNA: TGCAGTGCTAGACTAGCGGGAGGCGGTAGGAATGAGCAGTTCTTC. It yields the protein CSARLAGGGRNEQFF.

This clonotype showed up just a few times. The gene calls are TRBV10-3 and TRBJ2-7; 14 bases match TRBD2. Germline values: CDR1 ENHRY, CDR2 SYGVKD. Germline trimming cut 2 bases from V and 3 bases from J; bases unmatched to any gene: 3. This CDR3 has 16 residues. The CDR3 protein is CAISEPGTSGSYEQYF. The CDR3 DNA is TGTGCCATCAGTGAGCCTGGGACTAGCGGGAGCTACGAGCAGTACTTC.

This clonotype was observed a handful of times. The chain carries TRBV3-1 and TRBJ2-1, with 8 bases that match TRBD2. CDR3 size: 16 residues. Losses at the gene ends were 5 bases for V and 4 bases for J; bases not matched to a gene: 10. Germline assignment: CDR1 LGHDT and CDR2 YNNKEL (reference sequence). In DNA form, the CDR3 reads TGTGCCAGCAGCTCCCTGGGAGCGGGAGAATACAATGAGCAGTTCTTC. Its translation: CASSSLGAGEYNEQFF.

This clonotype was detected ten times or more. V usage is TRBV27 and J usage is TRBJ1-1, with a tentative D call TRBD1 (5 bases). With 6 bases removed from V and 10 bases from J, the gap between germline ends came to 18 bases. CDR1 and CDR2 (germline): MNHEY, SMNVEV (reference sequence). This CDR3 contains 13 residues. CDR3 amino acids: CASRPTATRGAFF. The CDR3 bases are TGTGCCAGCAGACCGACAGCCACCCGGGGAGCTTTCTTT.

Only a few counts were recorded for this clonotype. The chain recombines TRBV4-3 with TRBJ1-5; 9 bases align to TRBD1. CDR3 length: 19 amino acids. V trimming: 4 bases; J trimming: 1 base; junction bases outside the gene matches: 14. The germline V gene encodes CDR1 LGHNA and CDR2 YSLEER. Written as DNA, the CDR3 is TGCGCCAGCAGCCGGAAGGGACAGGGCCTTAAGGGGAGCAATCAGCCCCAGCATTTT. Encoded protein: CASSRKGQGLKGSNQPQHF.

The chain joins TRBV28 to TRBJ2-5, with 8 bases fitting TRBD1. Germline V lookup: CDR1 MDHEN, CDR2 SYDVKM. This CDR3 contains 15 residues. The J segment lost 6 bases and the V segment lost 5 bases, leaving 11 bases of the junction unmatched. The CDR3 DNA is TGTGCCAGCAGTCTGCCGGACAGGGCTAAAAAGACCCAGTACTTC. Its translation is CASSLPDRAKKTQYF.

This clonotype was observed many times. The V call is TRBV2, the J call TRBJ1-6, with unresolved D. The CDR3 sequence is 15 residues long. With 5 bases removed from V and 8 bases from J, the gap between germline ends came to 16 bases. Germline V lookup: CDR1 SNHLY, CDR2 FYNNEI. The CDR3, as DNA: TGTGCCAGCAGTCCATGGTCCTGGTGGGATTCACCCCTCCACTTT. As protein: CASSPWSWWDSPLHF.

This clonotype occurred many times. CDR3 coding DNA: TGTGCCTGGAGTGGGGGACAGCCTGGGAACATTCAGTACTTC. Protein: CAWSGGQPGNIQYF. The chain employs TRBV30 and TRBJ2-4; 7 nucleotides agree with TRBD1. There are 14 residues in the CDR3. The V and J ends lost 1 base and 7 bases, in that order; junction bases with no gene match: 7. Germline V gives CDR1 GTSNPN, CDR2 SVGIG (reference sequence).

This clonotype was counted ten times or more. The CDR3 bases are TGCAGTGCTAGACACCCCTCGGGGGGTTCGTCGCCCCAGCATTTT. It yields the protein CSARHPSGGSSPQHF. The chain has TRBV20-1 and TRBJ1-5, with D possibly being TRBD1 (5 bases). The V gene's germline CDR1 is DFQATT and CDR2 SNEGSKA (reference sequence). This CDR3 is 15 amino acids long. Deletions cut 2 bases from V and 9 bases from J, with 20 bases between.

The V call is TRBV15, the J call TRBJ1-5, with D unclear. Germline values: CDR1 LNHNV, CDR2 YYDKDF (reference sequence). This CDR3 comprises 12 residues. Between the trimmed V and J ends, which lost 3 bases and 4 bases, there was a span of 4 bases. CDR3 nucleotides: TGTGCCACCAGCAGGGAAAATCAGCCCCAGCATTTT. Translating it yields CATSRENQPQHF.

This clonotype was seen repeatedly, ten times or more. The V and J genes are TRBV11-1 and TRBJ2-7; 9 bases map to TRBD1. The V gene end was trimmed by 5 bases and the J gene end by 7 bases; junction bases not matched to a gene: 21. The CDR3 contains 18 residues. Looked up from germline, CDR1 is SGHAT and CDR2 is FQDESV (reference sequence). CDR3 amino acids: CASSPPGQGTTLLREQYF. CDR3 DNA: TGTGCCAGCAGCCCGCCTGGACAGGGGACTACACTCCTACGAGAGCAGTACTTC.

Ten or more counts support this clonotype. The genes are TRBV18 and TRBJ2-1; 10 nucleotides agree with TRBD2. V lost 3 bases to trimming and J lost 4 bases; unmatched junction nucleotides: 6. The length of the CDR3 is 16 residues. Germline assignment: CDR1 KGHSH and CDR2 LQKENI. As DNA, the CDR3 is TGTGCCAGCTCACCTACTAGCGGGAACCTGTACAATGAGCAGTTCTTC. Its translation is CASSPTSGNLYNEQFF.

This clonotype is medium-sized (0.01 to 0.1%). The rearrangement joins TRBV29-1 to TRBJ2-5, with D possibly matching TRBD1 (6 bases). V gave up 7 bases and J gave up 2 bases, with 11 bases separating them. Germline CDR1 and CDR2: SQVTM and ANQGSEA. The CDR3 extends over 12 amino acids. CDR3 nucleotide sequence: TGCAGCGGAGCGAGGGGGCAAGAGACCCAGTACTTC. This codes for CSGARGQETQYF.

This clonotype showed up many times. The rearrangement uses TRBV27 and TRBJ2-5, with D possibly being TRBD1 (6 bases). The CDR3 loop spans 14 amino acids. The ends were cut back, 1 base at V and 3 bases at J, with 9 bases in the middle. CDR1 is MNHEY and CDR2 is SMNVEV in the germline V gene (reference sequence). CDR3 sequence (DNA): TGTGCCAGCAGTTTATTTGCAGGGGAAGAGACCCAGTACTTC. It codes for CASSLFAGEETQYF.

The table lists this clonotype with many counts. The V call is TRBV20-1, the J call TRBJ2-3; TRBD1 might be the D (7 bases). The CDR3 length is 18 residues. Trimming removed 1 base from V and 2 bases from J, with 22 bases in between. Germline CDR1 reads DFQATT; CDR2 reads SNEGSKA (reference sequence). Written as DNA, the CDR3 is TGCAGTGCTAGAGTTATTAGCGGAGAAGGGGGCCACACAGATACGCAGTATTTT. It translates to CSARVISGEGGHTDTQYF.

This clonotype was seen at least ten times. The V call is TRBV14, the J call TRBJ2-7; D gene ambiguous. The germline V gene encodes CDR1 SGHDN and CDR2 FVKESK. The CDR3 loop spans 13 amino acids. V gave up 1 base and J gave up 6 bases, with 10 bases separating them. This CDR3 is CASSQVEAGEQYF. The CDR3 DNA is TGTGCCAGCAGCCAAGTTGAAGCAGGCGAGCAGTACTTC. The complete variable domain, with remaining parts taken from reference TRBV14 and TRBJ2-7, reads EAGVTQFPSHSVIEKGQTVTLRCDPISGHDNLYWYRRVMGKEIKFLLHFVKESKQDESGMPNNRFLAERTGGTYSTLKVQPAELEDSGVYFCASSQVEAGEQYFGPGTRLTVT.

This clonotype was seen ten or more times. V gene TRBV6-1 combines with J gene TRBJ2-1; 13 nucleotides align to TRBD2. V shed 5 bases and J 8 bases; nucleotides not matched to a gene: 9. Germline values: CDR1 MNHNS, CDR2 SASEGT. The CDR3 consists of 16 residues. Here the CDR3 DNA reads TGTGCCAGCAGTCAAACCGGGACTAGCGGGGTCCATGAGCAGTTCTTC. Translated, it gives CASSQTGTSGVHEQFF.

The rearrangement uses TRBV6-2 or TRBV6-3 and TRBJ2-2; D is perhaps TRBD2 (5 bases). The CDR3 contains 15 residues. In germline, CDR1 is MNHEY, CDR2 SVGEGT. The V gene lost 6 bases and the J gene lost 1 base, with 12 bases spanning the gap. CDR3 in DNA: TGTGCCAGCAGCCCGGGATGGGGGAACACCGGGGAGCTGTTTTTT. This gives the protein CASSPGWGNTGELFF.

In this sample, this clonotype turned up many times. The chain couples TRBV19 to TRBJ1-5; D gene ambiguous. This CDR3 spans 15 amino acids. Trimming shortened V by 3 bases and J by 0 bases, and 9 bases separated the two germline ends. In germline, CDR1 is LNHDA, CDR2 SQIVND (reference sequence). CDR3 sequence reads: CASSMGETSNQPQHF. The CDR3 DNA sequence: TGTGCCAGTAGTATGGGAGAAACTAGCAATCAGCCCCAGCATTTT.

This clonotype was counted many times. This chain uses TRBV7-2 with TRBJ1-1; TRBD1 agrees at 9 bases. This CDR3 spans 14 amino acids. CDR1 is SGHTA, CDR2 FQGNSA, per germline. Trimming took 5 bases from V and 5 from J; bases not matched to a gene: 6. CDR3: CASSPGQGYTEAFF. The DNA for the CDR3 is TGTGCCAGCAGCCCGGGACAGGGTTATACTGAAGCTTTCTTT.

This clonotype was recorded many times. This chain connects TRBV7-3 to TRBJ1-1; D might be TRBD1 (6 bases). Germline V gene lookup returns CDR1 SGHTA and CDR2 FQGTGA. The CDR3 is 14 residues long. V dropped 0 bases and J dropped 1 base, with 6 bases sitting between them. The CDR3 loop is CASSLTGANTEAFF. In DNA form, the CDR3 reads TGTGCCAGCAGCTTAACGGGGGCGAACACTGAAGCTTTCTTT.

The chain links TRBV7-3 to TRBJ2-2; D could derive from TRBD1 or TRBD2 (6 bases each). This CDR3 has 14 amino acids. The germline V and J ends were trimmed by 1 base and 7 bases, with 10 bases remaining between them. CDR1 is SGHTA and CDR2 is FQGTGA in the germline V gene. DNA for the CDR3: TGTGCCAGCAGCTTAATCAAGGGGGGCGGGGAGCTGTTTTTT. Translating gives CASSLIKGGGELFF.

The gene calls are TRBV6-1 and TRBJ1-5; 9 bases fit TRBD1. Trimming removed 7 bases from V and 2 bases from J; junction bases left unmatched: 3. Per germline, CDR1 MNHNS and CDR2 SASEGT. CDR3 size: 14 residues. The DNA of the CDR3 is TGTGCCAGCATACAGGGGGCTCGCAATCAGCCCCAGCATTTT. Protein product: CASIQGARNQPQHF.

At least ten counts were recorded for this clonotype. The J gene is TRBJ1-1, the V gene TRBV25-1; D is unresolved. CDR1 is MGHDK, CDR2 SYGVNS, per germline. The CDR3 is 13 residues long. V shed 5 bases and J shed 4 bases, with 11 bases lying between them. The CDR3 loop is CASSLGIGTEAFF. The CDR3 DNA is TGTGCCAGCAGTTTGGGGATCGGCACTGAAGCTTTCTTT.

This clonotype has a count of ten or more. The chain has TRBV29-1 and TRBJ2-5, with a weak D call TRBD2 (5 bases). There are 14 residues in the CDR3. V dropped 5 bases and J dropped 0 bases, with 13 bases sitting between them. Per germline, CDR1 SQVTM and CDR2 ANQGSEA. The CDR3 protein is CSVRIPGDQETQYF. The CDR3 bases are TGCAGCGTTAGAATCCCCGGGGACCAAGAGACCCAGTACTTC.

This clonotype is medium-sized within its sample. The chain combines TRBV29-1 with TRBJ2-7; TRBD1 matches at 9 bases. Germline V gene sequence: CDR1 SQVTM, CDR2 ANQGSEA. The length of the CDR3 is 14 residues. Losses at the gene ends were 7 bases for V and 3 bases for J; bases not matched to a gene: 10. CDR3 nucleotide sequence: TGCAGCGCCCGTATCGGGACAGGGATCTACGAGCAGTACTTC. Translated, it gives CSARIGTGIYEQYF.

The chain links TRBV6-2 or TRBV6-3 to TRBJ1-5; possible D gene TRBD1, 5 bases. The V and J ends lost 7 bases and 5 bases respectively, with 18 bases between them. This CDR3 spans 15 amino acids. CDR1 and CDR2 (germline): MNHEY, SVGEGT. The CDR3 DNA reads TGTGCCAGCACAACGCTAAGGGGTTCTTATCAGCCCCAGCATTTT. Encoded protein: CASTTLRGSYQPQHF.

This clonotype was recorded at least ten times. This chain joins TRBV7-2 and TRBJ2-7; D call uncertain. CDR1 is SGHTA, CDR2 FQGNSA, per germline. CDR3 size: 12 residues. Deletions cut 2 bases from V and 6 bases from J, with 8 bases between. CDR3 sequence reads: CASSLNLGEQYF. Written as DNA, the CDR3 is TGTGCCAGCAGCTTAAATCTCGGCGAGCAGTACTTC.

The sample holds many counts of this clonotype. The chain couples TRBV4-3 to TRBJ2-1; 7 nucleotides agree with TRBD2. From germline, CDR1 is LGHNA and CDR2 YSLEER. V shed 1 base, J shed 7 bases, and the junction held 7 bases outside the gene matches. The CDR3 loop spans 15 amino acids. The CDR3 region has the DNA TGCGCCAGCAGCCAAGTAGGACTAGTCGGTAATGAGCAGTTCTTC. It yields the protein CASSQVGLVGNEQFF.